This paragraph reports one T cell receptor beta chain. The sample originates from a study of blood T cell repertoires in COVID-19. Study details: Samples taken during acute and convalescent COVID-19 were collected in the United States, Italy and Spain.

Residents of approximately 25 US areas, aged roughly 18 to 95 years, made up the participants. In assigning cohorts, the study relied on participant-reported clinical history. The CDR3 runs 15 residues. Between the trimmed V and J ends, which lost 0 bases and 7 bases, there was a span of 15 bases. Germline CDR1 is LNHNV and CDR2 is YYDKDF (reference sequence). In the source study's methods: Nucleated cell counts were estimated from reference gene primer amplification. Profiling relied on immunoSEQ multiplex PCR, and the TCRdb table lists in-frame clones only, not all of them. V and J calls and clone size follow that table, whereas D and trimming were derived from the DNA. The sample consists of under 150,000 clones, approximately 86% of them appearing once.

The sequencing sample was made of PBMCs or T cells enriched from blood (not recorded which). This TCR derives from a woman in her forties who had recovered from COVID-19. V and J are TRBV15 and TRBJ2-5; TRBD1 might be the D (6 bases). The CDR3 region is CATSRDRAGARTQYF. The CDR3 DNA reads TGTGCCACCAGCAGAGATCGCGCAGGGGCGAGGACCCAGTACTTC.